Listed here is a single T cell receptor (beta chain). The junction departs from the called germline gene at one end, perhaps through a read error. The data were taken from a study of OX40 agonist ivuxolimab in advanced cancers. Overall study: Patients received ivuxolimab, an agonistic anti-OX40 (CD134) antibody.

There are 13 residues in the CDR3. CDR1 is SGHRS and CDR2 is YFSETQ in the germline V gene. The protocol was immunoSEQ multiplex PCR, while the TCRdb copy is restricted to in-frame clones and leaves out a portion. The table shows 35,000 to 40,000 clones, with about 80% occurring only once. V and J are TRBV5-1 and TRBJ1-2; D call uncertain. The TCR was taken from an adult with an advanced solid tumor such as melanoma, head and neck, liver or kidney cancer. The sample consisted of CD4+ or CD8+ T cells sorted from blood, taken in a trial of the OX40 agonist ivuxolimab. CDR3 sequence reads: CASSLVINDGYTF. The CDR3 DNA sequence: TGCGCCAGCAGCTTGGTGATTAACGATGGCTACACCTTC.